This entry lists 15 T cell receptor beta chains sequenced from one sample in a study of T-cell reconstitution after alpha-beta-depleted transplantation in children. Unique molecular identifiers were used to barcode this TCRbeta library. TCRdb re-called the PCR reads with MiXCR, one entry per CDR3 protein. Of nearly 350,000 distinct CDR3 sequences listed, around 15% are singletons. Sequenced material: PBMCs, mostly from graft donor cells, taken 360 days after TCRalphabeta/CD19-depleted stem cell transplant. The receptor set was obtained from a male patient aged 2 to 9 who had a stem cell transplant for acute lymphoblastic leukemia, so the T cells may come from the graft donor.

This clonotype was detected many times. The CDR3 sequence: CASSLDAGRTDTQYF. The DNA for the CDR3 is TGTGCCAGCAGTTTAGATGCCGGGAGGACAGATACGCAGTATTTT. J is TRBJ2-3 and V is TRBV28, with 7 bases identical to TRBD2. The CDR3 covers 15 residues. V lost 2 bases to trimming and J lost 3 bases; unmatched junction nucleotides: 5. Germline V lookup: CDR1 MDHEN, CDR2 SYDVKM.

This clonotype was seen more than once but under ten times. The chain couples TRBV12-3 or TRBV12-4 to TRBJ1-5, with D maybe TRBD1 (5 bases). The CDR3 has 13 amino acids. Trimming took 3 bases from V and 6 from J, leaving 9 bases between them. The CDR3 is CASSFTGGQPQHF. The DNA for the CDR3 is TGTGCCAGCAGTTTCACGGGGGGTCAGCCCCAGCATTTT.

A few counts support this clonotype. The genes are TRBV10-3 and TRBJ2-1, with TRBD2 as a possible D gene (6 bases). CDR1 ENHRY and CDR2 SYGVKD come from the germline V gene. The V gene lost 8 bases and the J gene lost 3 bases, with 11 bases spanning the gap. The CDR3 contains 13 residues. The CDR3 DNA reads as TGTGCCATCTCTAGCGAATTCTACAATGAGCAGTTCTTC. It translates to CAISSEFYNEQFF.

This clonotype was recorded a few times. The chain combines TRBV7-3 with TRBJ2-1; TRBD2 aligns across 9 bases. CDR1 is SGHTA, CDR2 FQGTGA, per germline. The CDR3 is 20 amino acids. V was clipped by 1 base and J by 6 bases; unmatched bases: 19. CDR3 bases: TGTGCCAGCAGCTTAAGGGATGGATTATTTGCGGGAGGGTTCCCCAATGAGCAGTTCTTC. Translation: CASSLRDGLFAGGFPNEQFF.

V usage is TRBV4-2 and J usage is TRBJ1-6, with a possible D match to TRBD1 (5 bases). Trimming cost V 0 bases and J 1 base, with 16 bases left between them. CDR1 and CDR2 (germline): LGHNA, YNFKEQ. The CDR3 has 19 residues. The CDR3 here is CASSQDMGRGVSYNSPLHF. CDR3 sequence (DNA): TGTGCCAGCAGCCAAGATATGGGACGGGGGGTTTCCTATAATTCACCCCTCCACTTT.

In DNA form, the CDR3 reads TGTGCCAGCAGCCCTCAGACTAGTTTCCACTACAATGAGCAGTTCTTC. As protein: CASSPQTSFHYNEQFF. The chain uses TRBV7-3 and TRBJ2-1; the D gene is possibly TRBD2 (6 bases). The V gene's germline CDR1 is SGHTA and CDR2 FQGTGA. V was cut by 5 bases and J by 3 bases, with 17 bases left in between. The length of the CDR3 is 16 residues.

Details on this clonotype: A much larger clonotype is one base distant, so this may be a read error. The DNA of the CDR3 is TGCGCCAGCAGCTTTTCCCGGGACAGTTGCGAGCAGTACTTC. Its protein is CASSFSRDSCEQYF. The V and J genes are TRBV5-1 and TRBJ2-7; TRBD1 aligns across 7 bases. CDR1 is SGHRS, CDR2 YFSETQ, per germline. CDR3 size: 14 residues. V was pared by 2 bases and J by 6 bases, with 8 bases of the junction left unmatched.

The V gene is TRBV20-1, the J gene TRBJ1-6; no reliable D call. V lost 6 bases to trimming and J lost 0 bases, with 9 bases between them. This CDR3 contains 14 residues. CDR1 and CDR2 from the germline V gene are DFQATT and SNEGSKA (reference sequence). CDR3: CSATQSSYNSPLHF. The CDR3 DNA reads as TGCAGTGCCACTCAGAGCTCCTATAATTCACCCCTCCACTTT.

This clonotype was detected a few times. V gene TRBV5-1 combines with J gene TRBJ2-3; D is perhaps TRBD2 (6 bases). Trimming pared 4 bases from V and 3 bases from J, leaving 9 bases between. The CDR3 loop spans 13 amino acids. CDR1 is SGHRS, CDR2 YFSETQ, per germline. The CDR3 loop is CASSTGTTDTQYF. Written as DNA, the CDR3 is TGCGCCAGCAGCACGGGGACTACAGATACGCAGTATTTT.

This clonotype was seen a few times. The CDR3 coding sequence is TGTGCCATCAGGCAGGGGTTTCAAGCTTTCTTT. It is translated as CAIRQGFQAFF. V is TRBV10-3 and J is TRBJ1-1, with D possibly TRBD1 on 6 matching bases. In germline, CDR1 is ENHRY, CDR2 SYGVKD. The CDR3 totals 11 residues. V lost 6 bases to trimming and J lost 9 bases, with 11 bases between them.

The rearrangement joins TRBV5-8 to TRBJ1-2; D gene unclear. The length of the CDR3 is 14 residues. Germline V gene sequence: CDR1 SGHTS, CDR2 YDEGEE. Trimming pared 0 bases from V and 0 bases from J, leaving 6 bases between. CDR3 sequence (DNA): TGTGCCAGCAGCTTGGTCGGAGCTAACTATGGCTACACCTTC. Translating it yields CASSLVGANYGYTF.

The chain employs TRBV6-5 and TRBJ1-3; D is possibly TRBD1 (5 bases). Germline V CDR1 and CDR2: MNHEY, SVGAGI. This CDR3 spans 17 amino acids. V was trimmed by 0 bases and J by 7 bases, leaving 19 bases between them. The CDR3 region has the DNA TGTGCCAGCAGTTACTCGAAGGACACCTTTACTCGGAACACCATATATTTT. It encodes CASSYSKDTFTRNTIYF.

A single count supports this clonotype. The V gene is TRBV9, the J gene TRBJ2-1; possibly TRBD2 for D (5 bases). Germline V gene data show CDR1 as SGDLS and CDR2 as YYNGEE. The CDR3 loop spans 15 amino acids. V shed 0 bases and J shed 3 bases, with 10 bases lying between them. The CDR3, as DNA: TGTGCCAGCAGCGTAGATTGGACTGACTACAATGAGCAGTTCTTC. Translation gives CASSVDWTDYNEQFF.

This clonotype was detected ten times or more. The chain is built from TRBV12-3 or TRBV12-4 and TRBJ2-1, with TRBD1 matching 12 bases. The CDR3 consists of 16 residues. The ends lost 3 bases at V and 9 bases at J; junction bases unmatched: 9. The CDR3 DNA is TGTGCCAGCAGTTTGGCAGCGGGACAGGGGGCTACTGAGCAGTTCTTC. As protein: CASSLAAGQGATEQFF.

Notes on this clonotype: This may be a read error, as it is one base from a much larger clone. The chain is built from TRBV11-2 and TRBJ2-2; either TRBD1 or TRBD2 may fit D (6 bases each). The CDR3 spans 17 residues. Per the germline V gene, CDR1 is SGHAT and CDR2 is FQNNGV. CDR3: CASSLDFWTANTGEVFF. CDR3 sequence (DNA): TGTGCCAGCAGCTTAGATTTCTGGACAGCTAACACCGGGGAGGTGTTTTTT.